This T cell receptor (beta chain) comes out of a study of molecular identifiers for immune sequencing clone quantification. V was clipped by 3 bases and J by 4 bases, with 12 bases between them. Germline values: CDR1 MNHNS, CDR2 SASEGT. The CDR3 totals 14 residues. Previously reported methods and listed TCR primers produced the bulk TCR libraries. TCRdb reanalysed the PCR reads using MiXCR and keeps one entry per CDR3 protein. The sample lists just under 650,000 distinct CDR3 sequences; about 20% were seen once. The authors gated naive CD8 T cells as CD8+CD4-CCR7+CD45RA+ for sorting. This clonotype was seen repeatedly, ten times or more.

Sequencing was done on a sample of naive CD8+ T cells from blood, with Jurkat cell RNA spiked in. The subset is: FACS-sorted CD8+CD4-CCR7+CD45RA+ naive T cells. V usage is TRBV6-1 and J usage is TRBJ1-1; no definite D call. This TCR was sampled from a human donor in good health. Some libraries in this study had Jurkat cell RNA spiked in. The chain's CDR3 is CASSDTPAVTEAFF. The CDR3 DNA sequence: TGTGCCAGCAGTGACACCCCAGCGGTCACTGAAGCTTTCTTT.